The 30 T cell receptor beta chains in this list originate from one sample, sequenced in a study of shared clonotypes between healthy human individuals. Naive CD8 cells lacked CD45RO and underwent positive selection for CCR7, leaving out terminally differentiated effector memory CD45RA+ cells. The repertoire was sequenced with immunoSEQ multiplex PCR; TCRdb's copy has only in-frame clones and lacks some. Of about 650,000 clones in the sample, around 95% were seen once. The specimen sequenced was naive CD8+ T cells sorted from blood. The receptors were sampled from a woman aged 25 to 45 in good health.

The chain couples TRBV7-8 to TRBJ2-1; D not certain. The ends were cut back, 4 bases at V and 8 bases at J, with 12 bases in the middle. There are 13 residues in the CDR3. Germline CDR1 is SGHVS and CDR2 is FQNEAQ. CDR3 protein: CASSSRAVDEQFF. In nucleotides, the CDR3 is TGTGCCAGCAGCTCCCGGGCCGTCGATGAGCAGTTCTTC.

Concerning this clone: Germline and junction disagree at one end, which may indicate a read error. The chain carries TRBV9 and TRBJ1-2; tentative D call: TRBD1 (5 bases). This CDR3 spans 12 amino acids. Per the germline V gene, CDR1 is SGDLS and CDR2 is YYNGEE. CDR3 region: CASSPPGGNTLF. CDR3 sequence (DNA): TGTGCCAGCAGCCCCCCCGGGGGTAATACGCTCTTC.

The chain is built from TRBV4-1 and TRBJ1-1; 10 bases agree with TRBD1. This CDR3 contains 15 residues. Germline CDR1 and CDR2: MGHRA and YSYEKL. The V segment lost 4 bases and the J segment 5 bases; nucleotides outside the gene matches: 7. The DNA for the CDR3 is TGCGCCAGCAGCCGTGGGACAGGGGCGGGGACTGAAGCTTTCTTT. Residues: CASSRGTGAGTEAFF.

The chain carries TRBV4-1 and TRBJ1-6; D not resolved. The CDR3 has 14 residues. The germline CDR1 and CDR2 sequences are MGHRA and YSYEKL. The germline V and J ends were trimmed by 0 bases and 10 bases, with 10 bases remaining between them. CDR3 sequence reads: CASSQEPSGSPLHF. The CDR3 region has the DNA TGCGCCAGCAGCCAAGAACCCTCGGGATCACCCCTCCACTTT.

The chain carries TRBV7-9 and TRBJ1-4, with D perhaps matching TRBD1 (6 bases). Germline V CDR1 and CDR2: SEHNR, FQNEAQ (reference sequence). The germline V and J ends were trimmed by 3 bases and 3 bases, with 14 bases remaining between them. This CDR3 comprises 16 residues. In DNA form, the CDR3 reads TGTGCCAGCAGCTTGTCTAAGGGGGGTCCTAATGAAAAACTGTTTTTT. Translating it yields CASSLSKGGPNEKLFF.

The chain links TRBV13 to TRBJ2-1; 12 bases are a match to TRBD2. The CDR3 sequence is 16 residues long. Germline-derived CDR1 and CDR2 are PRHDT and FYEKMQ (reference sequence). Germline trimming cut 0 bases from V and 7 bases from J; bases unmatched to any gene: 4. CDR3 sequence: CASSLGSSGGDNEQFF. The CDR3 nucleotides are TGTGCCAGCAGCTTAGGCTCTAGCGGGGGGGATAATGAGCAGTTCTTC.

The chain has TRBV27 and TRBJ2-1; 9 positions match TRBD1. The CDR3 length is 15 residues. Germline-derived CDR1 and CDR2 are MNHEY and SMNVEV (reference sequence). J was trimmed by 5 bases and V by 2 bases; bases with no gene match: 4. The CDR3: CASSLGTGYDNEQFF. As DNA, the CDR3 is TGTGCCAGCAGTTTAGGGACAGGGTATGACAATGAGCAGTTCTTC.

The V and J genes are TRBV13 and TRBJ2-5; the D is unclear. This CDR3 is 14 amino acids long. Deletions cut 5 bases from V and 1 base from J, with 11 bases between. Germline-derived CDR1 and CDR2 are PRHDT and FYEKMQ (reference sequence). CDR3 sequence: CASSNSGFQETQYF. The CDR3 DNA sequence: TGTGCCAGCAGCAACAGTGGATTCCAAGAGACCCAGTACTTC.

To note about this clone: The same CDR3 also results from other DNA sequences found in this sample. This chain joins TRBV27 and TRBJ2-7, with 8 positions matching TRBD1. The CDR3 has 13 amino acids. V dropped 6 bases and J dropped 3; count of bases not matched to a gene: 4. Germline loops: CDR1 MNHEY, CDR2 SMNVEV (reference sequence). This CDR3 is CASRGGTGYEQYF. As DNA, the CDR3 is TGTGCCAGCAGGGGCGGGACAGGCTACGAGCAGTACTTC.

The chain combines TRBV28 with TRBJ2-5; D ambiguous. V was pared by 2 bases and J by 1 base, with 8 bases between. Per germline, CDR1 MDHEN and CDR2 SYDVKM. The CDR3 contains 14 residues. The DNA for the CDR3 is TGTGCCAGCAGTTTAGTAGGGCTCCAAGAGACCCAGTACTTC. Amino acids: CASSLVGLQETQYF.

This chain uses TRBV21-1 with TRBJ1-2; TRBD1, the table's D call, lacks a check against the DNA. TRBV21-1 is an annotated pseudogene. The CDR3 consists of 15 residues. The CDR3 coding sequence is TGTGCCAGCAGCAAAGTGCAGGAAGTGAACTATGGCTACACCTTC. It is translated as CASSKVQEVNYGYTF.

The CDR3 DNA is TGTGCCAGCAGCTTAGCACTAACTAGCACAGATACGCAGTATTTT. Translation gives CASSLALTSTDTQYF. The chain links TRBV5-4 to TRBJ2-3; no definite D call. The germline V gene has CDR1 SGHNT and CDR2 YYREEE (reference sequence). The CDR3 sequence is 15 residues long. V lost 2 bases to trimming and J lost 0 bases, with 10 bases between them.

On this clone: The sample carries other DNA sequences with the same CDR3. This chain connects TRBV4-1 to TRBJ2-1; D is uncertain. This CDR3 has 15 amino acids. Germline assignment: CDR1 MGHRA and CDR2 YSYEKL. Trimming stripped 1 base from V and 4 bases from J, with 11 bases between. The CDR3 DNA reads as TGCGCCAGCAGCCAAGGTGCAGGCTCTTACAATGAGCAGTTCTTC. It codes for CASSQGAGSYNEQFF.

The chain employs TRBV7-9 and TRBJ2-7; unclear D gene. Between the trimmed V and J ends, which lost 5 bases and 0 bases, there was a span of 5 bases. CDR1 and CDR2 (germline): SEHNR, FQNEAQ (reference sequence). The CDR3 runs 12 residues. CDR3 bases: TGTGCCAGCAGCGACCCCTCCTACGAGCAGTACTTC. It yields the protein CASSDPSYEQYF.

J is TRBJ1-2 and V is TRBV28, with D uncertain. The CDR3 is made up of 15 amino acids. The germline V gene has CDR1 MDHEN and CDR2 SYDVKM. V lost 1 base and J lost 1, with 10 bases in between. Here the CDR3 reads CASSLSMTNNYGYTF. In DNA form, the CDR3 reads TGTGCCAGCAGTTTATCCATGACAAATAACTATGGCTACACCTTC.

This sequence joins TRBV7-2 and TRBJ2-1; 11 bases line up with TRBD2. Germline V lookup: CDR1 SGHTA, CDR2 FQGNSA. This CDR3 has 19 amino acids. V lost 2 bases to trimming and J lost 5 bases; unmatched junction nucleotides: 14. Here the CDR3 DNA reads TGTGCCAGCAGCTTATCCAGCCTAGCGGGAGGCGGGGAAGACAATGAGCAGTTCTTC. It specifies CASSLSSLAGGGEDNEQFF.

In this sample, this clone turned up once. This chain joins TRBV7-8 and TRBJ2-7; D is possibly TRBD1 (6 bases). Germline CDR1 is SGHVS and CDR2 is FQNEAQ. V was clipped by 3 bases and J by 3 bases, with 15 bases between them. The CDR3 extends over 15 amino acids. CDR3: CASSFEQGILYEQYF. The DNA for the CDR3 is TGTGCCAGCAGCTTTGAACAGGGCATTCTCTACGAGCAGTACTTC.

The chain is built from TRBV6-1 and TRBJ2-7; 7 bases are shared with TRBD1. Looked up from germline, CDR1 is MNHNS and CDR2 is SASEGT. Unmatched junction bases numbered 15, after V lost 4 bases and J lost 3 bases. This CDR3 region has 17 residues. The CDR3 here is CASSVRETQGMIYEQYF. Here the CDR3 DNA reads TGTGCCAGCAGTGTCAGGGAAACACAGGGGATGATCTACGAGCAGTACTTC.

V is TRBV10-3 and J is TRBJ2-5; TRBD2 aligns across 7 bases. The CDR3 consists of 18 residues. Germline CDR1 ENHRY, CDR2 SYGVKD. J gave up 4 bases and V 2 bases, and 16 bases lay outside the gene matches. The CDR3 here is CAISEEFAGVSARETQYF. The CDR3, as DNA: TGTGCCATCAGTGAGGAATTCGCGGGAGTGTCCGCGAGAGAGACCCAGTACTTC.

This chain links TRBV6-5 with TRBJ2-3; D gene ambiguous. The ends were cut back, 5 bases at V and 2 bases at J, with 11 bases in the middle. The CDR3 runs to 14 residues. The V gene's germline CDR1 is MNHEY and CDR2 SVGAGI. CDR3 DNA: TGTGCCAGCAGTCAGGACCCCTACACAGATACGCAGTATTTT. Amino acid sequence: CASSQDPYTDTQYF.

This chain connects TRBV5-1 to TRBJ2-7; perhaps TRBD2 as D (5 bases). Per the germline V gene, CDR1 is SGHRS and CDR2 is YFSETQ. The length of the CDR3 is 14 residues. V was clipped by 4 bases and J by 3 bases, with 14 bases between them. For the CDR3, the DNA is TGCGCCAGCAGCCAAGCGGTAAGGGACTACGAGCAGTACTTC. Protein sequence: CASSQAVRDYEQYF.

V gene TRBV2 combines with J gene TRBJ2-5; possible D gene TRBD2, 6 bases. Judging by the DNA end, TRBJ2-7 fits better; the J call may be wrong. The CDR3 totals 14 residues. Germline V gene sequence: CDR1 SNHLY, CDR2 FYNNEI. CDR3 region: CASLGEAENYEQYF. The CDR3 DNA is TGTGCCAGCCTTGGGGAGGCAGAAAACTACGAGCAGTACTTC.

For this clone: The sample carries other DNA sequences with the same CDR3. The chain employs TRBV10-1 and TRBJ2-7, with no clear D. This CDR3 is built from 13 residues. Germline V gene sequence: CDR1 WNHNN, CDR2 SYGVQD (reference sequence). With 0 bases removed from V and 0 bases from J, the gap between germline ends came to 3 bases. Here the CDR3 reads CASSESASYEQYF. CDR3 nucleotides: TGCGCCAGCAGTGAGTCGGCCTCCTACGAGCAGTACTTC.

In DNA form, the CDR3 reads TGTGCCAGCAGCTTAATTCTCGGGGAAAGATACAATGAGCAGTTCTTC. Amino acids: CASSLILGERYNEQFF. This rearrangement joins TRBV7-8 to TRBJ2-1; the D gene is possibly TRBD2 (5 bases). This CDR3 comprises 16 residues. The V end lost 2 bases, the J end lost 4 bases, and 15 bases lay between the germline ends. Per germline, CDR1 SGHVS and CDR2 FQNEAQ.

The chain joins TRBV7-2 to TRBJ2-7; D call uncertain. Germline-derived CDR1 and CDR2 are SGHTA and FQGNSA. With 5 bases removed from V and 3 bases from J, the gap between germline ends came to 5 bases. The CDR3 totals 11 residues. The CDR3 loop reads CASSAVYEQYF. In DNA form, the CDR3 reads TGTGCCAGCAGCGCGGTCTACGAGCAGTACTTC.

This clone was seen only once. The chain joins TRBV28 to TRBJ2-1, with no clear D. Per the germline V gene, CDR1 is MDHEN and CDR2 is SYDVKM. This CDR3 has 17 amino acids. The V end lost 4 bases, the J end lost 5 bases, and 21 bases lay between the germline ends. The CDR3 region has the DNA TGTGCCAGCAGTTCCCTCAGGTCGCGGAGACGAAACAATGAGCAGTTCTTC. Translated, it gives CASSSLRSRRRNNEQFF.

The sample holds one count of this clone. The chain uses TRBV4-1 and TRBJ2-7; 8 bases map to TRBD2. The V gene end was trimmed by 1 base and the J gene end by 1 base; junction bases not matched to a gene: 3. This CDR3 is built from 15 residues. Germline V CDR1 and CDR2: MGHRA, YSYEKL. The CDR3 DNA sequence: TGCGCCAGCAGCCAAGGGGTAGCGGGATCCTACGAGCAGTACTTC. Encoded protein: CASSQGVAGSYEQYF.

This clone was observed once. The genes are TRBV6-1 and TRBJ1-4; D is undetermined. The CDR3 is 15 residues long. CDR1 MNHNS and CDR2 SASEGT come from the germline V gene. V lost 1 base to trimming and J lost 5 bases, with 11 bases between them. The CDR3 nucleotides read TGTGCCAGCAGTGAAGTAAGGGCCCTGAATGAAAAACTGTTTTTT. It yields the protein CASSEVRALNEKLFF.

Here the CDR3 DNA reads TGTGCCAGCAGCCCCTTCGCGGGGGGGCTGAACACTGAAGCTTTCTTT. Amino acid sequence: CASSPFAGGLNTEAFF. The rearrangement joins TRBV7-8 to TRBJ1-1, with D perhaps matching TRBD1 (6 bases). V dropped 5 bases and J dropped 0 bases, with 16 bases sitting between them. This CDR3 comprises 16 residues. Germline V gene data show CDR1 as SGHVS and CDR2 as FQNEAQ. Filled out from reference TRBV7-8 and TRBJ1-1, the complete variable domain reads GAGVSQSPRYKVAKRGQDVALRCDPISGHVSLFWYQQALGQGPEFLTYFQNEAQLDKSGLPSDRFFAERPEGSVSTLKIQRTQQEDSAVYLCASSPFAGGLNTEAFFGQGTRLTVV.

The chain combines TRBV30 with TRBJ1-1; D is unresolved. Germline V gene sequence: CDR1 GTSNPN, CDR2 SVGIG (reference sequence). The CDR3 is made up of 12 amino acids. Trimming shortened V by 4 bases and J by 1 base, and 7 bases separated the two germline ends. Here the CDR3 reads CAWTDKNTEAFF. The CDR3 DNA reads TGTGCCTGGACAGACAAGAACACTGAAGCTTTCTTT.